This is a list of T cell receptor beta chains from one sample in a study of shared clonotypes between healthy human individuals. The protocol was immunoSEQ multiplex PCR, while the TCRdb copy is restricted to in-frame clones and leaves out a portion. The repertoire holds 2 million to 2.5 million clones, just under 95% seen once, with roughly 1% in the top ten. The sequenced sample consisted of naive CD8+ T cells sorted from blood. The receptor set was obtained from a young man in good health. CDR3s include the opening cysteine and the closing phenylalanine or tryptophan. Fields, in order: D gene, V gene, J gene, CDR3 DNA, CDR3 protein. D genes are given only for firm matches.

D: TRBD2; V: TRBV7-9; J: TRBJ2-1; DNA: TGTGCCAGCAGCTTTGGCGGGGGTGAGCAGTTCTTC; CDR3: CASSFGGGEQFF
D: -; V: TRBV28; J: TRBJ1-1; DNA: TGTGCCAGCAGTTTACCTTCCTCAGGGATACTGAACACTGAAGCTTTCTTT; CDR3: CASSLPSSGILNTEAFF
D: -; V: TRBV4-1; J: TRBJ2-5; DNA: TGCGCCAGCAGCCAGGGGGGAGAGACCCAGTACTTC; CDR3: CASSQGGETQYF
D: -; V: TRBV27; J: TRBJ1-2; DNA: TGTGCCAGCAGGGGGGTAGGGTTTGCCCTTGACTATGGCTACACCTTC; CDR3: CASRGVGFALDYGYTF
D: -; V: TRBV15; J: TRBJ2-3; DNA: TGTGCCACCAGGGGACTTGGTGGGGATACGCAGTATTTT; CDR3: CATRGLGGDTQYF
D: TRBD1; V: TRBV7-9; J: TRBJ2-7; DNA: TGTGCCAGCAGCCCAGGGGGCGCTACCTACGAGCAGTACTTC; CDR3: CASSPGGATYEQYF
D: -; V: TRBV7-2; J: TRBJ2-7; DNA: TGTGCCAGCAGCCCACCTGTCGGTGGGTGGGGTGACGAGCAGTACTTC; CDR3: CASSPPVGGWGDEQYF
D: -; V: TRBV7-9; J: TRBJ1-5; DNA: TGTGCCAGCAGCTCCACCGGGGGCAATCAGCCCCAGCATTTT; CDR3: CASSSTGGNQPQHF
D: TRBD2; V: TRBV29-1; J: TRBJ2-2; DNA: TGCAGCGGCGAACTAGCGGTCACCGGGGAGCTGTTTTTT; CDR3: CSGELAVTGELFF
D: TRBD2; V: TRBV27; J: TRBJ2-3; DNA: TGTGCCAGCAGTTTCCGATCGGGAGGGCCGACAGATACGCAGTATTTT; CDR3: CASSFRSGGPTDTQYF
D: TRBD1; V: TRBV7-9; J: TRBJ2-7; DNA: TGTGCCAGCAGCTTCCCGGACAGGGGAACCTACGAGCAGTACTTC; CDR3: CASSFPDRGTYEQYF
D: TRBD2; V: TRBV6-5; J: TRBJ2-1; DNA: TGTGCCAGCAGTTCGGGACTAGCGGGAGTTGATGAGGAGCAGTTCTTC; CDR3: CASSSGLAGVDEEQFF
D: -; V: TRBV5-6; J: TRBJ2-3; DNA: TGTGCCAGCAGCTTGTCACTAGGGGGGACAGATACGCAGTATTTT; CDR3: CASSLSLGGTDTQYF
D: TRBD1; V: TRBV10-1; J: TRBJ2-7; DNA: TGCGCCAGCAGTGCCCCCGCGGGACAGGGGGCTGCGGAGCAGTACTTC; CDR3: CASSAPAGQGAAEQYF
D: TRBD1; V: TRBV27; J: TRBJ2-2; DNA: TGTGCCAGCAGTTCCCTAGGACAGGGGACCGGGGAGCTGTTTTTT; CDR3: CASSSLGQGTGELFF
D: -; V: TRBV27; J: TRBJ1-2; DNA: TGTGCCAGCAGCCCCACGCGTGACTATGGCTACACCTTC; CDR3: CASSPTRDYGYTF
D: -; V: TRBV5-6; J: TRBJ2-7; DNA: TGTGCCAGCAGCTTTGGGTATTACAGGGGAGGCATGTCCTACGAGCAGTACTTC; CDR3: CASSFGYYRGGMSYEQYF
D: -; V: TRBV9; J: TRBJ2-3; DNA: TGTGCCAGCAGCGGAACGGGGATCACAGATACGCAGTATTTT; CDR3: CASSGTGITDTQYF